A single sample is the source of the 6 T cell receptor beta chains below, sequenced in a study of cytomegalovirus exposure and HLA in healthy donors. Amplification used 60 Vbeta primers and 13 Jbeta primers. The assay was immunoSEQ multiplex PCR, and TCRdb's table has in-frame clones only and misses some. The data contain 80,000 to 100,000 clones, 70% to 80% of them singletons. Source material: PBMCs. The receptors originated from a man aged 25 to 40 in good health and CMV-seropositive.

The CDR3 coding sequence is TGTGCCAGCACCCTAGAACTAGCGGGGATCCACAATGAGCAGTTCTTC. Translation: CASTLELAGIHNEQFF. The chain couples TRBV7-6 to TRBJ2-1; TRBD2 agrees at 10 bases. V lost 7 bases to trimming and J lost 5 bases; unmatched junction nucleotides: 11. CDR3 length: 16 residues. From germline, CDR1 is SGHVS and CDR2 FNYEAQ. Drawing the rest from reference TRBV7-6 and TRBJ2-1, the complete variable domain is GAGVSQSPRYKVTKRGQDVALRCDPISGHVSLYWYRQALGQGPEFLTYFNYEAQQDKSGLPNDRFSAERPEGSISTLTIQRTEQRDSAMYRCASTLELAGIHNEQFFGPGTRLTVL.

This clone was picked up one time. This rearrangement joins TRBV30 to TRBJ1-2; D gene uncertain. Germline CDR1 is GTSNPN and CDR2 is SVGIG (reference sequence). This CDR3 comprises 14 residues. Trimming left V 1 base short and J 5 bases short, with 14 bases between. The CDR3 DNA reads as TGTGCCTGGAGTGCGTCTACCACGTCGTATGGCTACACCTTC. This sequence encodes CAWSASTTSYGYTF.

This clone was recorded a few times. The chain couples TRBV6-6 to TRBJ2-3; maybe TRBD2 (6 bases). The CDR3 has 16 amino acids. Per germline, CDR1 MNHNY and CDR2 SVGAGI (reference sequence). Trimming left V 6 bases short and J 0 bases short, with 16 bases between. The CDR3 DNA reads TGTGCCAGCAGATCCCCACTAGCATGGAGCACAGATACGCAGTATTTT. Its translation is CASRSPLAWSTDTQYF.

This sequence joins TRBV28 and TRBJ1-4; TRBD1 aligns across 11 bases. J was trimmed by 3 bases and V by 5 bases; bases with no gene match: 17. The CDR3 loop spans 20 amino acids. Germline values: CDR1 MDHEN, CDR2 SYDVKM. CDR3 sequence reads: CASSPPGTGGRKMANEKLFF. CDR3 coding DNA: TGTGCCAGCAGTCCTCCGGGGACAGGGGGAAGGAAGATGGCTAATGAAAAACTGTTTTTT.

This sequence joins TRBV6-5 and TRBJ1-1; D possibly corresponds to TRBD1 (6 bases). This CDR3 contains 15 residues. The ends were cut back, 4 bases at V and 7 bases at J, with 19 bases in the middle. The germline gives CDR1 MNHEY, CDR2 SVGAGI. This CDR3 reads CASSSPTGSKSEAFF. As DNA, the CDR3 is TGTGCCAGCAGTTCCCCAACAGGGTCCAAAAGTGAAGCTTTCTTT.

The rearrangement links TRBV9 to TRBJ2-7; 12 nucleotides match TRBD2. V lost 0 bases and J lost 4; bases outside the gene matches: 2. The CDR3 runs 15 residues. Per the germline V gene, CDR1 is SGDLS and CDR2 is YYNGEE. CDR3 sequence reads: CASSVGLAGDYEQYF. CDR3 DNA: TGTGCCAGCAGCGTAGGACTAGCGGGAGATTACGAGCAGTACTTC.